One and the same sample provided the 31 T cell receptor beta chains below, sequenced in a study of cytomegalovirus exposure and HLA in healthy donors. The PCR ran on 60 Vbeta and 13 Jbeta primers. The table came from immunoSEQ multiplex PCR; TCRdb's copy has only in-frame clones and leaves some out. Of approximately 200,000 clones listed, around 74% are singletons. The sequencing sample was made of PBMCs. The receptor set was obtained from a girl under 18 in good health and CMV-seropositive.

This clone has just a few counts. Other DNA sequences from this sample encode an identical CDR3 as well. This chain uses TRBV9 with TRBJ1-2; TRBD1 matches 9 bases. Germline V gene lookup returns CDR1 SGDLS and CDR2 YYNGEE. J was trimmed by 3 bases and V by 0 bases; bases with no gene match: 0. This CDR3 has 14 residues. The CDR3 is CASSVGTGDYGYTF. The CDR3 coding sequence is TGTGCCAGCAGCGTAGGGACAGGGGACTATGGCTACACCTTC.

CDR3 amino acids: CASSQMNTEAFF. CDR3 coding DNA: TGTGCCAGCAGCCAGATGAACACTGAAGCTTTCTTT. V usage is TRBV6-5 and J usage is TRBJ1-1; D remains ambiguous. The CDR3 is 12 amino acids. The germline V gene has CDR1 MNHEY and CDR2 SVGAGI. Trimming removed 6 bases from V and 0 bases from J, with 5 bases in between.

CDR3 amino acids: CASSILRYEQYF. The CDR3 bases are TGTGCCAGTAGTATTCTGAGATACGAGCAGTACTTC. The rearrangement links TRBV19 to TRBJ2-7; D not certain. V shed 3 bases and J shed 4 bases, with 7 bases lying between them. The CDR3 has 12 amino acids. Germline V gene sequence: CDR1 LNHDA, CDR2 SQIVND (reference sequence).

The genes are TRBV6-5 and TRBJ1-2; 9 positions match TRBD1. The CDR3 runs 15 residues. CDR1 MNHEY and CDR2 SVGAGI come from the germline V gene. With V trimmed by 1 base and J by 3 bases, 3 bases remained unmatched. CDR3 residues: CASSYFGTGYYGYTF. The CDR3 DNA is TGTGCCAGCAGTTACTTCGGGACAGGGTACTATGGCTACACCTTC.

In nucleotides, the CDR3 is TGCGCCAGCAGCTTGGCCGCAGGTTGGGAGCAGTACTTC. Protein: CASSLAAGWEQYF. This sequence joins TRBV5-1 and TRBJ2-7; the D is unclear. Trimming pared 0 bases from V and 7 bases from J, leaving 11 bases between. The CDR3 spans 13 residues. Per the germline V gene, CDR1 is SGHRS and CDR2 is YFSETQ.

This rearrangement joins TRBV18 to TRBJ1-2, with D perhaps matching TRBD1 (5 bases). The CDR3 has 14 residues. Germline loops: CDR1 KGHSH, CDR2 LQKENI. The V and J ends lost 3 bases and 6 bases respectively, with 14 bases between them. DNA for the CDR3: TGTGCCAGCTCACCCAGACAGAATATTGATGGCTACACCTTC. Residues: CASSPRQNIDGYTF.

V is TRBV21-1 and J is TRBJ1-2. TRBV21-1 is termed a pseudogene. This CDR3 comprises 12 residues. CDR3 sequence reads: CASSEGVDGYTF. In nucleotides, the CDR3 is TGTGCCAGCTCCGAGGGAGTTGATGGCTACACCTTC.

This chain links TRBV5-1 with TRBJ2-1; 11 bases fit TRBD1. The V segment lost 6 bases and the J segment 5 bases; nucleotides outside the gene matches: 7. CDR1 and CDR2 (germline): SGHRS, YFSETQ. This CDR3 region has 15 residues. CDR3 DNA: TGCGCCAGCACCCGCGGACAGGGGGCTCACAATGAGCAGTTCTTC. Translated, it gives CASTRGQGAHNEQFF.

The V gene is TRBV2, the J gene TRBJ2-1; the match to TRBD2 covers 9 bases. CDR3 length: 13 amino acids. Per the germline V gene, CDR1 is SNHLY and CDR2 is FYNNEI. Here the CDR3 DNA reads TGTTCTTTCGCTAGCGGGACCTACAATGAGCAGTTCTTC. Protein product: CSFASGTYNEQFF. Full variable domain (rest looked up from reference TRBV2 and TRBJ2-1): EPEVTQTPSHQVTQMGQEVILRCVPISNHLYFYWYRQILGQKVEFLVSFYNNEISEKSEIFDDQFSVERPDGSNFTLKIRSTKLEDSAMYFCSFASGTYNEQFFGPGTRLTVL.

This clone came up once. The chain joins TRBV30 to TRBJ1-5, with D hard to call. The CDR3 runs 14 residues. Germline V CDR1 and CDR2: GTSNPN, SVGIG (reference sequence). V was trimmed by 1 base and J by 2 bases, leaving 9 bases between them. The DNA for the CDR3 is TGTGCCTGGAGTGCTTCCCGGGGCAATCAGCCCCAGCATTTT. The encoded protein is CAWSASRGNQPQHF.

The CDR3 here is CASSAAGQPSLYNEQFF. CDR3 nucleotides: TGCGCCAGCAGTGCCGCGGGACAGCCCTCACTCTACAATGAGCAGTTCTTC. V gene TRBV10-2 combines with J gene TRBJ2-1, with a possible D match to TRBD1 (7 bases). The V gene lost 4 bases and the J gene lost 3 bases, with 19 bases spanning the gap. CDR3 length: 17 amino acids. Germline CDR1 and CDR2: WSHSY and SAAADI.

This clone appeared a few times. This sequence joins TRBV19 and TRBJ1-5, with 11 bases identical to TRBD1. The germline gives CDR1 LNHDA, CDR2 SQIVND (reference sequence). The CDR3 has 17 residues. The V gene end was trimmed by 4 bases and the J gene end by 3 bases; junction bases not matched to a gene: 8. The CDR3 loop is CASSRGTGGSDNQPQHF. DNA of the CDR3: TGTGCCAGTAGTAGAGGGACAGGGGGGTCGGACAATCAGCCCCAGCATTTT.

J is TRBJ1-4 and V is TRBV5-8; 10 bases match TRBD1. CDR3 length equals 16 residues. Trimming at V came to 2 bases and at J to 5 bases, leaving 6 bases not matched to a gene. Germline CDR1 reads SGHTS; CDR2 reads YDEGEE. CDR3 amino acids: CASSLYTGQGNEKLFF. CDR3 in DNA: TGTGCCAGCAGCTTATATACGGGACAGGGGAATGAAAAACTGTTTTTT.

The chain has TRBV10-1 and TRBJ1-2; 9 positions match TRBD1. The germline V gene has CDR1 WNHNN and CDR2 SYGVQD (reference sequence). This CDR3 is 12 amino acids long. V was clipped by 10 bases and J by 6 bases; unmatched bases: 6. CDR3 loop: CAKPGTGNGYTF. The CDR3 DNA is TGCGCCAAACCGGGGACAGGGAATGGCTACACCTTC.

This chain links TRBV29-1 with TRBJ1-1; D is unresolved. Germline CDR1 and CDR2: SQVTM and ANQGSEA. Between the trimmed V and J ends, which lost 7 bases and 3 bases, there was a span of 9 bases. This CDR3 contains 11 residues. The CDR3 DNA sequence: TGCAGCGGCCTGAGGGACACTGAAGCTTTCTTT. Protein product: CSGLRDTEAFF. Based on the CDR3 plus reference TRBV29-1 and TRBJ1-1, the full variable domain is SAVISQKPSRDICQRGTSLTIQCQVDSQVTMMFWYRQQPGQSLTLIATANQGSEATYESGFVIDKFPISRPNLTFSTLTVSNMSPEDSSIYLCSGLRDTEAFFGQGTRLTVV.

This clone was observed a handful of times. This chain joins TRBV9 and TRBJ2-7; 7 nucleotides match TRBD2. The CDR3 runs to 14 residues. From germline, CDR1 is SGDLS and CDR2 YYNGEE. The V and J ends lost 7 bases and 5 bases, in that order; junction bases with no gene match: 12. The CDR3 DNA sequence: TGTGCCAGCGCCCGCGGCGGGGGTATTGACGAGCAGTACTTC. This translates into CASARGGGIDEQYF.

The chain links TRBV7-2 to TRBJ2-1; TRBD2 matches at 9 bases. Germline values: CDR1 SGHTA, CDR2 FQGNSA. V lost 5 bases, J lost 2 bases, and 10 bases stayed unmatched. The CDR3 loop spans 17 amino acids. CDR3 loop: CASSLSWRGGPYNEQFF. The CDR3 DNA reads as TGTGCCAGCAGCCTATCGTGGCGGGGGGGCCCCTACAATGAGCAGTTCTTC.

The V gene is TRBV7-6, the J gene TRBJ2-3; D is possibly TRBD2 (6 bases). CDR3 length: 15 amino acids. V dropped 5 bases and J dropped 2 bases, with 14 bases sitting between them. Germline V lookup: CDR1 SGHVS, CDR2 FNYEAQ. CDR3 region: CASSPTGTFTDTQYF. The CDR3 DNA follows: TGTGCCAGCAGCCCGACCGGGACTTTCACAGATACGCAGTATTTT.

The chain joins TRBV5-4 to TRBJ2-3; no clear D gene. This CDR3 is built from 16 residues. The germline V gene encodes CDR1 SGHNT and CDR2 YYREEE (reference sequence). With 4 bases removed from V and 3 bases from J, the gap between germline ends came to 18 bases. The CDR3 reads CASSLSLGGGTDTQYF. The CDR3 DNA is TGTGCCAGCAGCCTTTCTCTCGGTGGCGGTACAGATACGCAGTATTTT.

V usage is TRBV9 and J usage is TRBJ2-7; D perhaps matches TRBD2 (5 bases). Germline CDR1 reads SGDLS; CDR2 reads YYNGEE. CDR3 length: 12 residues. With 10 bases removed from V and 4 bases from J, the gap between germline ends came to 15 bases. In nucleotides, the CDR3 is TGTGCCCCGCCTGGAGGCCGGTACGAGCAGTACTTC. It translates to CAPPGGRYEQYF.

This chain joins TRBV6-1 and TRBJ1-2; D is possibly TRBD1 (6 bases). The CDR3 has 15 amino acids. Deletions cut 6 bases from V and 5 bases from J, with 19 bases between. The germline CDR1 and CDR2 sequences are MNHNS and SASEGT. CDR3 DNA: TGTGCCAGCAGAGGGACAAGGGGTGTCAAGTATGGCTACACCTTC. The encoded protein is CASRGTRGVKYGYTF.

The rearrangement joins TRBV10-2 to TRBJ1-2; D might be TRBD1 (5 bases). In germline, CDR1 is WSHSY, CDR2 SAAADI. Trimming cost V 6 bases and J 4 bases, with 9 bases left between them. There are 12 residues in the CDR3. The CDR3 loop reads CASSQGGYGYTF. Here the CDR3 DNA reads TGCGCCAGCAGCCAGGGCGGCTATGGCTACACCTTC.

Points on this clone: Other DNA sequences within the sample encode an identical CDR3. The J gene is TRBJ2-2, the V gene TRBV2, with 8 bases fitting TRBD1. V lost 7 bases, J lost 1 base, and 2 bases stayed unmatched. CDR3 length: 14 amino acids. Germline-derived CDR1 and CDR2 are SNHLY and FYNNEI. The CDR3 DNA follows: TGTGCCAGCACAGGACAGGGGAACACCGGGGAGCTGTTTTTT. Protein product: CASTGQGNTGELFF.

This clone showed up just once. This rearrangement joins TRBV27 to TRBJ2-7; TRBD1 matches at 7 bases. The V segment lost 4 bases and the J segment 2 bases; nucleotides outside the gene matches: 8. CDR3 length equals 15 residues. Germline V gene sequence: CDR1 MNHEY, CDR2 SMNVEV (reference sequence). The CDR3 DNA follows: TGTGCCAGCAGTTCTGGGACAGTTAGTCCCTACGAGCAGTACTTC. The encoded protein is CASSSGTVSPYEQYF.

This clone is a singleton in its sample. The chain uses TRBV19 and TRBJ2-5; 9 bases line up with TRBD1. J lost 4 bases, V lost 3 bases, and 0 bases had no gene match. The CDR3 consists of 13 residues. Per the germline V gene, CDR1 is LNHDA and CDR2 is SQIVND (reference sequence). The CDR3 sequence: CASSMGQGETQYF. The CDR3 coding sequence is TGTGCCAGTAGTATGGGACAGGGAGAGACCCAGTACTTC.

The genes are TRBV5-1 and TRBJ1-2; 8 bases line up with TRBD1. The CDR3 loop spans 17 amino acids. Germline V CDR1 and CDR2: SGHRS, YFSETQ. Trimming removed 0 bases from V and 4 bases from J; junction bases left unmatched: 11. In DNA form, the CDR3 reads TGCGCCAGCAGCTTGGGGACAGGGCAAAAATCGCTCTATGGCTACACCTTC. Amino acids: CASSLGTGQKSLYGYTF.

The chain joins TRBV6-5 to TRBJ1-1; 7 bases align to TRBD1. V shed 2 bases, J shed 5 bases, and the junction held 8 bases outside the gene matches. Germline V gene data show CDR1 as MNHEY and CDR2 as SVGAGI. CDR3 length: 15 amino acids. CDR3: CASSYKTGLGTEAFF. The CDR3 DNA reads TGTGCCAGCAGTTACAAGACAGGGCTCGGAACTGAAGCTTTCTTT.

This clone was detected once. The rearrangement links TRBV5-6 to TRBJ2-7; the match to TRBD1 covers 10 bases. The germline V gene encodes CDR1 SGHDT and CDR2 YYEEEE. Losses at the gene ends were 4 bases for V and 2 bases for J; bases not matched to a gene: 6. The CDR3 runs to 15 residues. The CDR3 sequence: CASSPVGTGAYEQYF. The DNA of the CDR3 is TGTGCCAGCAGCCCCGTCGGGACAGGGGCCTACGAGCAGTACTTC. The whole variable domain, filled in from reference TRBV5-6 and TRBJ2-7, reads DAGVTQSPTHLIKTRGQQVTLRCSPKSGHDTVSWYQQALGQGPQFIFQYYEEEERQRGNFPDRFSGHQFPNYSSELNVNALLLGDSALYLCASSPVGTGAYEQYFGPGTRLTVT.

This chain links TRBV9 with TRBJ1-1, with 8 bases that match TRBD1. V lost 5 bases, J lost 6 bases, and 21 bases stayed unmatched. CDR1 and CDR2 from the germline V gene are SGDLS and YYNGEE. This CDR3 has 18 amino acids. The CDR3 DNA reads as TGTGCCAGCAGTGAAAGGGGAAGTACAGGGGGGACTCGGTCTGAAGCTTTCTTT. It codes for CASSERGSTGGTRSEAFF.

The CDR3 region is CASSTLRDRGYEQYF. In nucleotides, the CDR3 is TGTGCCAGCAGCACCCTCAGGGACAGAGGCTACGAGCAGTACTTC. The chain employs TRBV11-2 and TRBJ2-7, with 7 bases matching TRBD1. V shed 5 bases and J 3 bases; nucleotides not matched to a gene: 10. The CDR3 has 15 residues. Germline V gene sequence: CDR1 SGHAT, CDR2 FQNNGV. The variable domain in full, with the rest retrieved from reference TRBV11-2 and TRBJ2-7, is EAGVAQSPRYKIIEKRQSVAFWCNPISGHATLYWYQQILGQGPKLLIQFQNNGVVDDSQLPKDRFSAERLKGVDSTLKIQPAKLEDSAVYLCASSTLRDRGYEQYFGPGTRLTVT.

The chain recombines TRBV10-1 with TRBJ2-1, with 10 positions matching TRBD1. V was clipped by 0 bases and J by 2 bases; unmatched bases: 1. Germline V gives CDR1 WNHNN, CDR2 SYGVQD (reference sequence). There are 16 residues in the CDR3. CDR3 sequence: CASSESGTGAYNEQFF. As DNA, the CDR3 is TGCGCCAGCAGTGAGTCCGGGACAGGGGCCTACAATGAGCAGTTCTTC.